The present entry profiles one T cell receptor beta chain with its context. V lost 7 bases and J lost 0, with 6 bases in between. CDR1 SQVTM and CDR2 ANQGSEA come from the germline V gene. The CDR3 spans 11 residues. The entry originates in a study of blood T cell repertoires in COVID-19. Study in general: Specimens from acute and convalescent COVID-19 originated in the United States, Italy and Spain. In each case, the material was cDNA or gDNA derived from T cells, B-cell-depleted T cells, or PBMCs.

Per the study methods: The assay estimated nucleated cells by amplifying reference gene primers. TCRdb's table, derived via immunoSEQ multiplex PCR, lists solely in-frame clones and lacks some. V and J calls and clone size are copied from that table; D and trimming were computed from the DNA. The sample carries 90,000 or so clones, around 88% recorded once. The sample comprised peripheral blood. J is TRBJ1-1 and V is TRBV29-1; weak D call: TRBD1 (5 bases). The clonotype comes from a human donor in a cohort sampled during active COVID-19. The CDR3 nucleotides read TGCAGCGCGACAGTGAACACTGAAGCTTTCTTT. It translates to CSATVNTEAFF.